These 29 T cell receptor beta chains share one sample of origin, sequenced in a study of blood T cell repertoires in COVID-19. Clones were read by immunoSEQ multiplex PCR, and TCRdb kept only the in-frame ones, dropping some. Of 100,000 to 150,000 clones listed, over 75% are singletons. The source material was peripheral blood. Receptor source: a man in his sixties with acute or convalescent COVID-19.

This sequence joins TRBV5-4 and TRBJ2-1, with 9 bases fitting TRBD1. The CDR3 extends over 15 amino acids. Trimming at V came to 4 bases and at J to 5 bases, leaving 7 bases not matched to a gene. Germline CDR1 and CDR2: SGHNT and YYREEE (reference sequence). The CDR3 is CASSPRDRVDNEQFF. The CDR3 DNA reads as TGTGCCAGCAGCCCTCGGGACAGGGTGGACAATGAGCAGTTCTTC.

The chain has TRBV6-4 and TRBJ1-6, with no clear D. V lost 3 bases and J 8 bases, leaving 11 bases between the germline ends. CDR1 is MRHNA, CDR2 SNTAGT, per germline. This CDR3 has 14 amino acids. This CDR3 reads CASSDTGGDSPLHF. The CDR3 coding sequence is TGTGCCAGCAGTGATACGGGTGGAGATTCACCCCTCCACTTT.

The J gene is TRBJ2-1, the V gene TRBV28; no clear D gene. There are 13 residues in the CDR3. Germline CDR1 MDHEN, CDR2 SYDVKM. V was clipped by 6 bases and J by 5 bases, with 11 bases between them. CDR3 protein: CASRLMRNNEQFF. The CDR3 region has the DNA TGTGCCAGCAGGCTTATGAGAAACAATGAGCAGTTCTTC.

The chain carries TRBV6-4 and TRBJ1-6, with D possibly being TRBD1 (5 bases). This CDR3 comprises 18 residues. Looked up from germline, CDR1 is MRHNA and CDR2 is SNTAGT. Trimming took off 2 bases at V and 7 bases at J, with 21 bases between the two ends. The CDR3 loop reads CASSDPREGPRRNSPLHF. The CDR3 DNA follows: TGTGCCAGCAGTGACCCCAGGGAGGGACCCCGGCGAAATTCACCCCTCCACTTT.

CDR3 region: CASSPTGLFYEQYF. The CDR3 DNA is TGTGCCAGCAGCCCGACCGGACTTTTCTACGAGCAGTACTTC. This sequence joins TRBV9 and TRBJ2-7; possible D gene TRBD2, 5 bases. This CDR3 comprises 14 residues. V lost 4 bases to trimming and J lost 3 bases, with 14 bases between them. Germline-derived CDR1 and CDR2 are SGDLS and YYNGEE.

V usage is TRBV19 and J usage is TRBJ1-2; 9 bases line up with TRBD1. The J segment lost 2 bases and the V segment lost 10 bases, leaving 17 bases of the junction unmatched. The CDR3 consists of 17 residues. Looked up from germline, CDR1 is LNHDA and CDR2 is SQIVND (reference sequence). The CDR3 coding sequence is TGTGCCACCAGGGGGCTAAGGGGACAGGGTGAAAACTATGGCTACACCTTC. This sequence encodes CATRGLRGQGENYGYTF.

The chain employs TRBV7-9 and TRBJ1-4; TRBD1 agrees at 12 bases. V lost 5 bases to trimming and J lost 2 bases; unmatched junction nucleotides: 6. The CDR3 has 17 amino acids. The germline V gene has CDR1 SEHNR and CDR2 FQNEAQ (reference sequence). Here the CDR3 reads CASSHGTGGITNEKLFF. CDR3 DNA: TGTGCCAGCAGCCACGGGACAGGGGGCATCACTAATGAAAAACTGTTTTTT.

Concerning this clone itself: Additional DNA sequences in this sample encode the identical CDR3. V usage is TRBV18 and J usage is TRBJ2-5, with 8 bases aligning to TRBD1. This CDR3 contains 14 residues. Trimming took 4 bases from V and 2 from J; bases not matched to a gene: 3. Germline V gene lookup returns CDR1 KGHSH and CDR2 LQKENI. CDR3 sequence reads: CASSLRTGQETQYF. CDR3 bases: TGTGCCAGCTCACTCCGGACAGGGCAAGAGACCCAGTACTTC.

The chain carries TRBV7-9 and TRBJ1-1; perhaps TRBD1 as D (5 bases). Looked up from germline, CDR1 is SEHNR and CDR2 is FQNEAQ (reference sequence). V was shortened by 4 bases and J by 4 bases, with 13 bases between the two germline ends. The CDR3 spans 14 residues. The CDR3 nucleotides are TGTGCCAGCAGCTCGATGGGGGGGAGCACTGAAGCTTTCTTT. Protein product: CASSSMGGSTEAFF.

The genes are TRBV28 and TRBJ2-7; TRBD2 matches 8 bases. The junction had 7 bases not matched to a gene; V was cut back by 5 bases and J by 4 bases. CDR1 and CDR2 from the germline V gene are MDHEN and SYDVKM. This CDR3 is 14 amino acids long. The CDR3: CASSKIAGKYEQYF. CDR3 DNA sequence: TGTGCCAGCAGTAAAATAGCGGGGAAATACGAGCAGTACTTC. The full variable domain, in which reference TRBV28 and TRBJ2-7 provide the parts outside the CDR3, is DVKVTQSSRYLVKRTGEKVFLECVQDMDHENMFWYRQDPGLGLRLIYFSYDVKMKEKGDIPEGYSVSREKKERFSLILESASTNQTSMYLCASSKIAGKYEQYFGPGTRLTVT.

The chain uses TRBV19 and TRBJ1-5; maybe TRBD1 (5 bases). The CDR3 length is 14 residues. Germline V gene lookup returns CDR1 LNHDA and CDR2 SQIVND (reference sequence). Trimming left V 3 bases short and J 6 bases short, with 12 bases between. CDR3 sequence reads: CASSIFRVGQPQHF. The CDR3 region has the DNA TGTGCCAGTAGTATTTTCAGGGTGGGTCAGCCCCAGCATTTT.

This clone was counted a single time. The chain couples TRBV7-8 to TRBJ1-2; a possible D gene is TRBD1 (5 bases). CDR1 and CDR2 (germline): SGHVS, FQNEAQ. The CDR3 sequence is 15 residues long. Trimming stripped 0 bases from V and 4 bases from J, with 12 bases between. The CDR3 sequence is CASSLAMGPAYGYTF. The CDR3 nucleotides read TGTGCCAGCAGCTTAGCGATGGGGCCGGCCTATGGCTACACCTTC.

The rearrangement links TRBV2 to TRBJ1-5; D is perhaps TRBD1 (5 bases). Germline V CDR1 and CDR2: SNHLY, FYNNEI. The CDR3 extends over 15 amino acids. Deletions cut 6 bases from V and 1 base from J, with 13 bases between. This CDR3 reads CASRPGVRSNQPQHF. The CDR3 bases are TGTGCCAGCAGGCCGGGGGTGAGAAGCAATCAGCCCCAGCATTTT.

This sequence joins TRBV28 and TRBJ2-7; 9 bases map to TRBD2. V was pared by 5 bases and J by 2 bases, with 10 bases of the junction left unmatched. The CDR3 loop spans 16 amino acids. The germline gives CDR1 MDHEN, CDR2 SYDVKM. This CDR3 reads CASSPHGSGRTYEQYF. CDR3 DNA: TGTGCCAGCAGTCCCCACGGCAGCGGGAGGACCTACGAGCAGTACTTC.

The chain carries TRBV7-8 and TRBJ2-1; a possible D gene is TRBD2 (5 bases). Trimming left V 9 bases short and J 0 bases short, with 15 bases between. The CDR3 length is 15 residues. Germline loops: CDR1 SGHVS, CDR2 FQNEAQ. The CDR3 nucleotides are TGTGCCAGTTCCACATCGGGGAGCTCCTACAATGAGCAGTTCTTC. Its translation is CASSTSGSSYNEQFF.

The chain carries TRBV24-1 and TRBJ2-1, with D uncertain. The germline gives CDR1 KGHDR, CDR2 SFDVKD. CDR3 length equals 15 residues. V was trimmed by 1 base and J by 5 bases, leaving 11 bases between them. The CDR3 sequence: CATSDFSAVNNEQFF. CDR3 nucleotide sequence: TGTGCCACCAGTGATTTCAGCGCAGTAAACAATGAGCAGTTCTTC.

The chain carries TRBV5-1 and TRBJ1-1, with 7 bases fitting TRBD1. The CDR3 totals 13 residues. Trimming removed 3 bases from V and 11 bases from J; junction bases left unmatched: 10. Per germline, CDR1 SGHRS and CDR2 YFSETQ. CDR3 DNA sequence: TGCGCCAGCAGCTCGACAGGGACCGATCGGGCTTTCTTT. Translated: CASSSTGTDRAFF.

The CDR3 here is CAISERTGDGYTF. The CDR3 region has the DNA TGTGCCATCAGTGAACGGACAGGCGATGGCTACACCTTC. The genes are TRBV10-3 and TRBJ1-2; 7 bases match TRBD1. Germline V lookup: CDR1 ENHRY, CDR2 SYGVKD. Trimming removed 3 bases from V and 6 bases from J; junction bases left unmatched: 4. This CDR3 contains 13 residues.

V usage is TRBV5-8 and J usage is TRBJ2-5, with TRBD2 identical over 10 bases. The ends lost 2 bases at V and 4 bases at J; junction bases unmatched: 2. The CDR3 is 14 residues long. Germline V CDR1 and CDR2: SGHTS, YDEGEE. CDR3 amino acids: CASSLSGRGETQYF. In nucleotides, the CDR3 is TGTGCCAGCAGCTTAAGCGGGAGGGGAGAGACCCAGTACTTC.

The table lists this clone with a few counts. The chain recombines TRBV10-3 with TRBJ2-4, with a possible D match to TRBD2 (6 bases). The CDR3 consists of 16 residues. V was clipped by 5 bases and J by 2 bases, with 16 bases between them. Germline V gives CDR1 ENHRY, CDR2 SYGVKD. The CDR3 bases are TGTGCCATCAGTAAGGAGGGTTTATTATCCAAAAACATTCAGTACTTC. Protein: CAISKEGLLSKNIQYF.

V usage is TRBV2 and J usage is TRBJ2-7, with 8 bases matching TRBD2. This CDR3 comprises 16 residues. Losses at the gene ends were 4 bases for V and 4 bases for J; bases not matched to a gene: 12. Germline lookup yields CDR1 SNHLY and CDR2 FYNNEI. CDR3 region: CASSGGGGIGKYEQYF. The CDR3 DNA follows: TGTGCCAGCAGTGGAGGCGGGGGGATTGGAAAATACGAGCAGTACTTC.

The chain employs TRBV7-9 and TRBJ2-7; possibly TRBD1 for D (6 bases). V was trimmed by 4 bases and J by 0 bases, leaving 19 bases between them. Germline CDR1 and CDR2: SEHNR and FQNEAQ (reference sequence). The CDR3 is 17 residues long. CDR3 in DNA: TGTGCCAGCAGCTCATCTGGCAGGGGTCGCGGCTCCTACGAGCAGTACTTC. It specifies CASSSSGRGRGSYEQYF.

V gene TRBV29-1 combines with J gene TRBJ1-2, with D uncertain. This CDR3 contains 14 residues. CDR1 and CDR2 from the germline V gene are SQVTM and ANQGSEA. V lost 2 bases and J 4 bases, leaving 14 bases between the germline ends. Here the CDR3 DNA reads TGCAGCGTTGAAAATACGGCAGACTTCTATGGCTACACCTTC. Its protein product is CSVENTADFYGYTF.

This CDR3 reads CASSALTGKIPGYTF. As DNA, the CDR3 is TGTGCCAGCAGCGCTTTAACAGGGAAGATTCCTGGCTACACCTTC. The chain couples TRBV11-2 to TRBJ1-2; tentative D call: TRBD1 (6 bases). Trimming stripped 5 bases from V and 7 bases from J, with 20 bases between. The CDR3 spans 15 residues. Germline CDR1 is SGHAT and CDR2 is FQNNGV.

The rearrangement uses TRBV28 and TRBJ2-7, with TRBD2 matching over 7 bases. The germline CDR1 and CDR2 sequences are MDHEN and SYDVKM. V was pared by 5 bases and J by 0 bases, with 1 base of the junction left unmatched. The CDR3 sequence is 13 residues long. CDR3 nucleotides: TGTGCCAGCAGTCGGACTAGCTCCTACGAGCAGTACTTC. Translating gives CASSRTSSYEQYF.

CDR3 coding DNA: TGTGCCCATGCACGGGGCGGGGCGGACTATGGCTACACCTTC. Translated: CAHARGGADYGYTF. V gene TRBV30 combines with J gene TRBJ1-2, with D possibly matching TRBD1 (5 bases). Germline V gene data show CDR1 as GTSNPN and CDR2 as SVGIG (reference sequence). This CDR3 has 14 amino acids. V shed 8 bases and J shed 3 bases, with 19 bases lying between them.

This clone was recorded a few times. The rearrangement uses TRBV10-3 and TRBJ1-2, with 7 bases identical to TRBD1. In germline, CDR1 is ENHRY, CDR2 SYGVKD. CDR3 size: 13 residues. V lost 6 bases, J lost 5 bases, and 6 bases stayed unmatched. CDR3 nucleotide sequence: TGTGCCATCAGCAAGGGGGCGTGGTATGGCTACACCTTC. This encodes CAISKGAWYGYTF.

The chain employs TRBV6-5 and TRBJ1-2; 9 bases fit TRBD1. The V gene end was trimmed by 6 bases and the J gene end by 4 bases; junction bases not matched to a gene: 6. From germline, CDR1 is MNHEY and CDR2 SVGAGI. The CDR3 sequence is 14 residues long. The CDR3 region has the DNA TGTGCCAGCAGCTGGGACAGGGCCGGCTATGGCTACACCTTC. It codes for CASSWDRAGYGYTF.

Note on this clone: The same CDR3 can be traced to other DNA sequences in this sample. The chain carries TRBV18 and TRBJ1-2; 9 nucleotides match TRBD1. The CDR3 totals 13 residues. The V gene end was trimmed by 3 bases and the J gene end by 6 bases; junction bases not matched to a gene: 2. Per the germline V gene, CDR1 is KGHSH and CDR2 is LQKENI. CDR3 DNA sequence: TGTGCCAGCTCACCCCGACAGGGGGATGGCTACACCTTC. Amino acid sequence: CASSPRQGDGYTF.